A selection of T cell receptor beta chains follows, all from one sample in a study of T cells in Graves' hyperthyroidism and ophthalmopathy. TCRdb re-called the multiplex PCR reads through MiXCR, storing one row per CDR3 protein. The sample has 400,000 to 550,000 distinct CDR3 sequences, 13% to 15% seen once. The source material was blood. The receptors stem from a young woman with Graves' hyperthyroidism. CDR3s include the opening cysteine and the closing phenylalanine or tryptophan. D genes are given only for firm matches. Clone sizes are given selectively: once, few, many, or a class where the clone is expanded.

D,J,V,size,DNA,CDR3
TRBD2,TRBJ2-1,TRBV20-1,-,TGCAGTGCTAGATCGCCAGCGGGAGGCGACAATGAGCAGTTCTTC,CSARSPAGGDNEQFF
-,TRBJ2-3,TRBV10-3,many,TGTGCCATCAGGATGGACATCGCCACAGATACGCAGTATTTT,CAIRMDIATDTQYF
-,TRBJ2-1,TRBV20-1,-,TGCAGTGCTGCAGGGGGGGGCAATGAGCAGTTCTTC,CSAAGGGNEQFF
TRBD1,TRBJ2-3,TRBV9,-,TGTGCCAGCAGCGTAAGCCCCGACAGGGGGTTTAGCACAGATACGCAGTATTTT,CASSVSPDRGFSTDTQYF
-,TRBJ2-7,TRBV25-1,many,TGTGCCAGCAGTGAACAGGGCTGGACCTACGAGCAGTACTTC,CASSEQGWTYEQYF
-,TRBJ2-3,TRBV11-3,-,TGTGCCAGCAGCTTAGATTGGAGGTCCAAGGCCCCAGATACGCAGTATTTT,CASSLDWRSKAPDTQYF
-,TRBJ2-4,TRBV15,many,TGTGCCACCAGCAGAGCCTGGCAGGGCCTTACCTTAGCCAAAAACATTCAGTACTTC,CATSRAWQGLTLAKNIQYF
TRBD1,TRBJ1-2,TRBV3-1,-,TGTGCCAGCAGCCATCCTAGGGACAGAGCCTATGGCTACACCTTC,CASSHPRDRAYGYTF
-,TRBJ1-5,TRBV19,many,TGTGCCAGTAGTGTAGACAGAGGCAATCAGCCCCAGCATTTT,CASSVDRGNQPQHF
TRBD2,TRBJ2-3,TRBV12-3/TRBV12-4,many,TGTGCCAGCAGTTTAAATTGGAGTAGCGGGAGACTCAGGAATACGCAGTATTTT,CASSLNWSSGRLRNTQYF
TRBD2,TRBJ2-1,TRBV19,-,TGTGCCAGCCAGCGGGAGACCTCCTACAATGAGCAGTTCTTC,CASQRETSYNEQFF
-,TRBJ1-6,TRBV7-2,many,TGTGCCAGCAGCTCATCCGGGCCACCCAATTCACCCCTCCACTTT,CASSSSGPPNSPLHF
TRBD1,TRBJ2-3,TRBV27,-,TGTGCCAGCAGACCGACAGGGGTGGGAGATACGCAGTATTTT,CASRPTGVGDTQYF
-,TRBJ2-1,TRBV3-1,many,TGTGCCAGCAGCTTATCCGGGACTTATATGTACAATGAGCAGTTCTTC,CASSLSGTYMYNEQFF
TRBD2,TRBJ2-1,TRBV7-8,many,TGTGCCAGCAGCAAAAGCGGGAGGAGTAATGAGCAGTTCTTC,CASSKSGRSNEQFF
-,TRBJ1-2,TRBV24-1,few,TGTGCCACCAGTGATGATGCCAGGGGCTATGGCTACACCTTC,CATSDDARGYGYTF
-,TRBJ2-7,TRBV6-2/TRBV6-3,few,TGTGCCAGCAGTGGGACGACGATCTCCTACGAGCAGTACTTC,CASSGTTISYEQYF
-,TRBJ1-2,TRBV5-1,many,TGCGCCAGCAGCGCTGGACCGGTGGGTGGCTACACCTTC,CASSAGPVGGYTF
TRBD1,TRBJ2-4,TRBV19,-,TGTGCCGGTAGTATCGGGGACAGGGCTAACATTCAGTACTTC,CAGSIGDRANIQYF
-,TRBJ1-3,TRBV30,many,TGTGCCTGGAGTTCCTCTGGAAACACCATATATTTT,CAWSSSGNTIYF
TRBD1,TRBJ1-4,TRBV5-1,few,TGCGCCAGCAGCTTTTACTGGACAGGGGGGAATGAAAAACTGTTTTTT,CASSFYWTGGNEKLFF
TRBD1,TRBJ2-2,TRBV5-1,-,TGCGCCAGCACCAACCTCCCGGGACAGCCCTTTTCCGGGGAGCTGTTTTTT,CASTNLPGQPFSGELFF
-,TRBJ1-1,TRBV19,few,TGTGCCAGTAGTGAACTTTACACTGAAGCTTTCTTT,CASSELYTEAFF
-,TRBJ1-1,TRBV7-2,-,TGTGCCAGCAGCTTAGACCCAGGGACGAACACTGAAGCTTTCTTT,CASSLDPGTNTEAFF